A single sample gave rise to the 19 T cell receptor beta chains below, sequenced in a study of T cell repertoires in cytomegalovirus infection. TCRdb reanalysed the reads using MiXCR and keeps one entry per CDR3 protein. The table has around 240,000 distinct CDR3 sequences, roughly 23% seen once. Sequenced sample: CD8+ T cells from PBMCs. The receptors here all came from a human donor in good health (CMV status not recorded). Some clones in this sample may be carry-over from other donors' samples.

This clonotype appeared many times. The rearrangement links TRBV7-2 to TRBJ2-3; TRBD1 agrees at 7 bases. With 5 bases clipped from V and 3 bases from J, the junction kept 11 bases outside the gene matches. The CDR3 totals 16 residues. Germline V gene lookup returns CDR1 SGHTA and CDR2 FQGNSA. In nucleotides, the CDR3 is TGTGCCAGCAGCACCTATCCTAGGGACAGTACAGATACGCAGTATTTT. This sequence encodes CASSTYPRDSTDTQYF.

The chain couples TRBV6-2 or TRBV6-3 to TRBJ1-1; no clear D gene. Trimming left V 0 bases short and J 4 bases short, with 15 bases between. The CDR3 extends over 16 amino acids. Germline CDR1 is MNHEY and CDR2 is SVGEGT. The CDR3 DNA reads as TGTGCCAGCAGTTACTCGTTGGAGGCGCCCGGCACTGAAGCTTTCTTT. This sequence encodes CASSYSLEAPGTEAFF.

The chain couples TRBV5-4 to TRBJ1-1; D is ambiguous. Trimming took off 3 bases at V and 0 bases at J, with 6 bases between the two ends. Per the germline V gene, CDR1 is SGHNT and CDR2 is YYREEE (reference sequence). There are 13 residues in the CDR3. DNA for the CDR3: TGTGCCAGCAGCTCCGAGATGAACACTGAAGCTTTCTTT. It specifies CASSSEMNTEAFF. The full variable domain, completed using reference TRBV5-4 and TRBJ1-1, is ETGVTQSPTHLIKTRGQQVTLRCSSQSGHNTVSWYQQALGQGPQFIFQYYREEENGRGNFPPRFSGLQFPNYSSELNVNALELDDSALYLCASSSEMNTEAFFGQGTRLTVV.

The chain recombines TRBV7-9 with TRBJ2-7; D gene ambiguous. The CDR3 is 14 residues long. With 1 base removed from V and 2 bases from J, the gap between germline ends came to 9 bases. Looked up from germline, CDR1 is SEHNR and CDR2 is FQNEAQ (reference sequence). The DNA for the CDR3 is TGTGCCAGCAGCTTAGGGACGGTGCCCTACGAGCAGTACTTC. Its protein product is CASSLGTVPYEQYF.

Worth noting for this clonotype: A read error may be the cause here, since a much bigger clone is one base away. The chain joins TRBV7-9 to TRBJ2-1; D not certain. This CDR3 contains 13 residues. The germline V gene encodes CDR1 SEHNR and CDR2 FQNEAQ (reference sequence). Trimming took off 6 bases at V and 8 bases at J, with 14 bases between the two ends. CDR3 in amino acids: CASSLRSGHEQFF. CDR3 bases: TGTGCCAGCAGTCTTCGGTCCGGTCATGAGCAGTTCTTC.

The chain recombines TRBV28 with TRBJ2-7; D is possibly TRBD2 (6 bases). Deletions cut 3 bases from V and 3 bases from J, with 12 bases between. This CDR3 is 14 amino acids long. Germline-derived CDR1 and CDR2 are MDHEN and SYDVKM. For the CDR3, the DNA is TGTGCCAGCAGTTTCTACGGGAGAAGCTACGAGCAGTACTTC. Its protein is CASSFYGRSYEQYF.

V is TRBV5-1 and J is TRBJ2-1; the D gene is possibly TRBD2 (6 bases). The CDR3 has 16 residues. Germline V gene lookup returns CDR1 SGHRS and CDR2 YFSETQ. V was cut by 1 base and J by 2 bases, with 13 bases left in between. CDR3 DNA: TGCGCCAGCAGCTTGTCTCCCGGGACTCCCTACAATGAGCAGTTCTTC. Translated, it gives CASSLSPGTPYNEQFF.

This clonotype was seen ten or more times. V is TRBV7-6 and J is TRBJ1-5; a weak D match, TRBD1 (5 bases). CDR1 and CDR2 (germline): SGHVS, FNYEAQ. This CDR3 is built from 14 residues. Trimming shortened V by 3 bases and J by 7 bases, and 13 bases separated the two germline ends. In nucleotides, the CDR3 is TGTGCCAGCAGCTTGGGTCAGGGAAGCCAGCCCCAGCATTTT. This translates into CASSLGQGSQPQHF.

This chain joins TRBV2 and TRBJ1-5; D is uncertain. The CDR3 runs 16 residues. V was trimmed by 3 bases and J by 0 bases, leaving 12 bases between them. CDR1 and CDR2 (germline): SNHLY, FYNNEI. Here the CDR3 reads CASSEWTLGSNQPQHF. The CDR3 nucleotides read TGTGCCAGCAGTGAGTGGACCCTGGGTAGCAATCAGCCCCAGCATTTT. Combining the CDR3 with reference TRBV2 and TRBJ1-5 gives the whole variable domain EPEVTQTPSHQVTQMGQEVILRCVPISNHLYFYWYRQILGQKVEFLVSFYNNEISEKSEIFDDQFSVERPDGSNFTLKIRSTKLEDSAMYFCASSEWTLGSNQPQHFGDGTRLSIL.

This clonotype was seen a handful of times. The chain uses TRBV29-1 and TRBJ1-2, with a tentative D call TRBD1 (5 bases). This CDR3 comprises 14 residues. Germline V gene lookup returns CDR1 SQVTM and CDR2 ANQGSEA. V dropped 5 bases and J dropped 4 bases, with 17 bases sitting between them. This CDR3 reads CSVNTGLAAYGYTF. The CDR3 DNA reads as TGCAGCGTTAACACAGGCCTCGCAGCCTATGGCTACACCTTC.

This chain joins TRBV28 and TRBJ2-3; D not resolved. V lost 6 bases and J 6 bases, leaving 10 bases between the germline ends. The V gene's germline CDR1 is MDHEN and CDR2 SYDVKM. The CDR3 length is 12 residues. CDR3 protein: CASSRSQDTQYF. In nucleotides, the CDR3 is TGTGCCAGCAGCCGATCTCAGGATACGCAGTATTTT.

The chain has TRBV7-2 and TRBJ2-1, with 9 positions matching TRBD2. Trimming took 5 bases from V and 2 from J; bases not matched to a gene: 16. This CDR3 has 19 amino acids. The germline V gene encodes CDR1 SGHTA and CDR2 FQGNSA. CDR3 loop: CASSPWRSGGPPPYNEQFF. As DNA, the CDR3 is TGTGCCAGCAGCCCCTGGAGAAGCGGGGGGCCACCACCCTACAATGAGCAGTTCTTC.

This clonotype was picked up a small number of times. The chain employs TRBV6-1 and TRBJ2-3; TRBD2 matches 11 bases. V lost 1 base and J lost 4; bases outside the gene matches: 10. In germline, CDR1 is MNHNS, CDR2 SASEGT. The CDR3 totals 18 residues. CDR3 in DNA: TGTGCCAGCAGTGAAGATAGACTAGCGGGGTTAACGGCAGATACGCAGTATTTT. It yields the protein CASSEDRLAGLTADTQYF.

This clonotype was counted ten times or more. The chain carries TRBV7-8 and TRBJ2-2; weak D call: TRBD2 (7 bases). Germline V gene data show CDR1 as SGHVS and CDR2 as FQNEAQ. This CDR3 has 15 amino acids. Trimming took 3 bases from V and 1 from J, leaving 9 bases between them. Here the CDR3 DNA reads TGTGCCAGCAGCTTCGGGGGGCGGAACACCGGGGAGCTGTTTTTT. Translating it yields CASSFGGRNTGELFF.

This clonotype was counted many times. The genes are TRBV10-3 and TRBJ1-1; no definite D call. Germline CDR1 and CDR2: ENHRY and SYGVKD. The CDR3 sequence is 14 residues long. Trimming cost V 6 bases and J 0 bases, with 11 bases left between them. The CDR3 coding sequence is TGTGCCATCAGGACCCTCGGGGTGAACACTGAAGCTTTCTTT. Its protein product is CAIRTLGVNTEAFF.

This clonotype was observed many times. The rearrangement links TRBV7-2 to TRBJ2-5; 8 bases fit TRBD2. V shed 5 bases and J 5 bases; nucleotides not matched to a gene: 19. The CDR3 is 18 residues long. Looked up from germline, CDR1 is SGHTA and CDR2 is FQGNSA. CDR3 region: CASSELAGSAGGWETQYF. The CDR3, as DNA: TGTGCCAGCAGCGAGCTGGCGGGATCGGCGGGGGGATGGGAGACCCAGTACTTC.

This clonotype occurred many times. V and J are TRBV7-9 and TRBJ2-1; TRBD2 matches at 7 bases. The CDR3 consists of 15 residues. V was pared by 5 bases and J by 1 base, with 5 bases of the junction left unmatched. CDR1 and CDR2 from the germline V gene are SEHNR and FQNEAQ (reference sequence). CDR3 coding DNA: TGTGCCAGCAGCCCGAGCGGGGTTTCCTACAATGAGCAGTTCTTC. Amino acid sequence: CASSPSGVSYNEQFF. Full variable domain (remainder filled in from reference TRBV7-9 and TRBJ2-1): DTGVSQNPRHKITKRGQNVTFRCDPISEHNRLYWYRQTLGQGPEFLTYFQNEAQLEKSRLLSDRFSAERPKGSFSTLEIQRTEQGDSAMYLCASSPSGVSYNEQFFGPGTRLTVL.

V and J are TRBV3-1 and TRBJ2-1; D perhaps matches TRBD1 (5 bases). The CDR3 has 15 amino acids. V was trimmed by 4 bases and J by 2 bases, leaving 12 bases between them. CDR1 is LGHDT, CDR2 YNNKEL, per germline (reference sequence). CDR3 DNA sequence: TGTGCCAGCAGCCTTGACAGTTCTCCCTACAATGAGCAGTTCTTC. It is translated as CASSLDSSPYNEQFF.

The chain uses TRBV27 and TRBJ1-2; a possible D gene is TRBD1 (5 bases). The V gene lost 6 bases and the J gene lost 6 bases, with 20 bases spanning the gap. This CDR3 is 15 amino acids long. Germline assignment: CDR1 MNHEY and CDR2 SMNVEV (reference sequence). The CDR3 nucleotides read TGTGCCAGCAGCGCGAGCCGGGGCGTCGCTCATGGCTACACCTTC. Its translation is CASSASRGVAHGYTF.